This is a list of T cell receptor beta chains from one sample in a study of blood T cell repertoires in COVID-19. The table came from immunoSEQ multiplex PCR; TCRdb's copy has only in-frame clones and leaves some out. The table records about 200,000 clones, around 92% of them present only once. Sample: PBMCs or T cells enriched from blood (not recorded which). Every receptor here comes from a woman in her 30s with acute COVID-19. CDR3s include the opening cysteine and the closing phenylalanine or tryptophan. A D gene is named only where the DNA matches it firmly. A clone size is listed for some rows: how often the clone was seen (once, few, many), or a class if it is expanded.

14,few,TRBV11-1,NA,TRBJ2-1,TGTGCCAGCAGCTTTTCGGGACTCTACAATGAGCAGTTCTTC,CASSFSGLYNEQFF
16,once,TRBV7-6,NA,TRBJ1-1,TGTGCCAGCAGCTTAGCAACGGGGGGCTTTCGGGCTGAAGCTTTCTTT,CASSLATGGFRAEAFF
15,NA,TRBV5-1,TRBD1,TRBJ1-3,TGCGCCAGCAGCTTGGCCGCAGGGGGTAGGGACACCATATATTTT,CASSLAAGGRDTIYF
14,NA,TRBV6-5,NA,TRBJ2-7,TGTGCCAGCGCGGGACAGTACAACTCCTACGAGCAGTACTTC,CASAGQYNSYEQYF
13,few,TRBV30,TRBD1,TRBJ1-1,TGTGCCTGGGGGACAGGGGCGAACACTGAAGCTTTCTTT,CAWGTGANTEAFF
18,once,TRBV29-1,NA,TRBJ2-1,TGCAGCGTTGAAGATCCTTTTCAAGGACATCGTGAGGACAATGAGCAGTTCTTC,CSVEDPFQGHREDNEQFF
18,NA,TRBV4-3,TRBD2,TRBJ2-2,TGCGCCAGCAGCCAAGATCACAGCGGGGGCCCCTTAGGCGGGGAGCTGTTTTTT,CASSQDHSGGPLGGELFF
15,NA,TRBV11-2,NA,TRBJ1-5,TGTGCCAGCAGTTCCGAAGGGGCGGGGAATCAGCCCCAGCATTTT,CASSSEGAGNQPQHF
16,NA,TRBV10-1,TRBD2,TRBJ2-1,TGCGCCAGCAGTGTAGATCCAGCGGGGGGGCGTAATGAGCAGTTCTTC,CASSVDPAGGRNEQFF
13,NA,TRBV9,NA,TRBJ1-1,TGTGCCAGCAGCGCCCATTCAGGGGCTGAAGCTTTCTTT,CASSAHSGAEAFF
14,NA,TRBV10-1,TRBD2,TRBJ2-7,TGCGCCAGCAGTGTCCAGCGGGGGGGCTACGAGCAGTACTTC,CASSVQRGGYEQYF
14,once,TRBV30,TRBD1,TRBJ1-1,TGTGCCTGGGATGCCGGGACAGCGAAGACTGAAGCTTTCTTT,CAWDAGTAKTEAFF
19,NA,TRBV5-1,TRBD2,TRBJ2-1,TGCGCCAGCAGCCCACGACTAGCGGGGGGGCCTGTCTCCATCAATGAGCAGTTCTTC,CASSPRLAGGPVSINEQFF
17,few,TRBV24-1,TRBD1,TRBJ2-7,TGTGCCACCAGTTCGACCCCAGGGGACAGGGGTCCTTCCGAGCAGTACTTC,CATSSTPGDRGPSEQYF
14,NA,TRBV18,NA,TRBJ1-3,TGTGCCAGCTCCCCCACGGGGGCTGGAAACACCATATATTTT,CASSPTGAGNTIYF
11,NA,TRBV11-2,NA,TRBJ1-4,TGTGCCAGCCACCGGAGGGGTAAACTGTTTTTT,CASHRRGKLFF
17,NA,TRBV28,NA,TRBJ1-2,TGTGCCAGCAGTTTATCGACGGGCTCTTTTGTGGAGCGGGGCTACACCTTC,CASSLSTGSFVERGYTF
14,NA,TRBV5-4,TRBD1,TRBJ1-2,TGTGCCAGCAGCTTACAGGGGGCAGACTATGGCTACACCTTC,CASSLQGADYGYTF
13,NA,TRBV25-1,TRBD1,TRBJ1-1,TGTGCCAGCAGCCTGGGACAGTGGACCGAAGCTTTCTTT,CASSLGQWTEAFF
14,NA,TRBV2,TRBD1,TRBJ1-4,TGTGCCAGCAGTCCGGGACAGACAAATGAAAAACTGTTTTTT,CASSPGQTNEKLFF